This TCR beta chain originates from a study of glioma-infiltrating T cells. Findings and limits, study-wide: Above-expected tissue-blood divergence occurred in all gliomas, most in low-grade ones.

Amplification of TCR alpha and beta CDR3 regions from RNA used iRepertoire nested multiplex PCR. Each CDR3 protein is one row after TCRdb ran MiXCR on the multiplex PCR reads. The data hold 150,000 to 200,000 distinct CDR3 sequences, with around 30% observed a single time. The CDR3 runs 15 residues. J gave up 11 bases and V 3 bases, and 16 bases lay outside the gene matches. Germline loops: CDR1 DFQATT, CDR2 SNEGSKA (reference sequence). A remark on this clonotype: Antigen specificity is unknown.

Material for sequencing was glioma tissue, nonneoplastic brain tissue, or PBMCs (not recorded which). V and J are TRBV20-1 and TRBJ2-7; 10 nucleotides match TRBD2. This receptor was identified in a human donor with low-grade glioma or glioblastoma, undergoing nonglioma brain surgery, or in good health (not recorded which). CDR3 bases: TGCAGTGCTAGGGCCTCTAGCGGGAGATGGGATGAGGAGTACTTC. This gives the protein CSARASSGRWDEEYF.